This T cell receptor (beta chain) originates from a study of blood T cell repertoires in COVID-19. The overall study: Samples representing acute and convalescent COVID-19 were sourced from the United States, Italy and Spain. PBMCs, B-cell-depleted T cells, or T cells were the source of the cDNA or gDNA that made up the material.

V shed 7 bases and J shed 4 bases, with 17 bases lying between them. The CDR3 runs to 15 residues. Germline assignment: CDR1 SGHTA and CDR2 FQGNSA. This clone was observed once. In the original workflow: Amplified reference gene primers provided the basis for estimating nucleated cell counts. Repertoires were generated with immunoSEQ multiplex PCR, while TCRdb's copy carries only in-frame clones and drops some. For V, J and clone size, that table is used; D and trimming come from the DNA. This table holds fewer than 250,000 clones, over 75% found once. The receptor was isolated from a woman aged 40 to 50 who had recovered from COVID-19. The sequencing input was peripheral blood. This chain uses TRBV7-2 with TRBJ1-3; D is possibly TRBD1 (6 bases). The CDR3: CASKPRGGQGNTIYF. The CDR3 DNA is TGTGCCAGCAAACCTAGGGGGGGGCAAGGAAACACCATATATTTT. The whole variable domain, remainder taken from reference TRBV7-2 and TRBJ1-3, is GAGVSQSPSNKVTEKGKDVELRCDPISGHTALYWYRQSLGQGLEFLIYFQGNSAPDKSGLPSDRFSAERTGGSVSTLTIQRTQQEDSAVYLCASKPRGGQGNTIYFGEGSWLTVV.